This T cell receptor beta chain came from a study of CD8 T cells in Susac syndrome. Reverse transcription of about 0.45 to 1 ug RNA used random hexamers. Amplification of TCR beta CDR3 used immunoSEQ multiplex PCR across 54 Vbeta and 13 Jbeta. MiXCR was run by TCRdb on the immunoSEQ multiplex PCR reads, yielding one entry per CDR3 protein. This sample has some 190,000 distinct CDR3 sequences, with just under 95% found just once. The CDR3 length is 17 residues. Trimming stripped 3 bases from V and 0 bases from J, with 15 bases between. Germline loops: CDR1 SQVTM, CDR2 ANQGSEA. The chain joins TRBV29-1 to TRBJ2-6; D is tentatively TRBD1 or TRBD2 (6 bases each). Material for sequencing was CD4+ T cells from PBMCs. The source of this sequence is a human donor in good health. CDR3 in amino acids: CSVEGGRDPSGANVLTF. The DNA of the CDR3 is TGCAGCGTTGAGGGGGGCAGGGATCCCTCTGGGGCCAACGTCCTGACTTTC.